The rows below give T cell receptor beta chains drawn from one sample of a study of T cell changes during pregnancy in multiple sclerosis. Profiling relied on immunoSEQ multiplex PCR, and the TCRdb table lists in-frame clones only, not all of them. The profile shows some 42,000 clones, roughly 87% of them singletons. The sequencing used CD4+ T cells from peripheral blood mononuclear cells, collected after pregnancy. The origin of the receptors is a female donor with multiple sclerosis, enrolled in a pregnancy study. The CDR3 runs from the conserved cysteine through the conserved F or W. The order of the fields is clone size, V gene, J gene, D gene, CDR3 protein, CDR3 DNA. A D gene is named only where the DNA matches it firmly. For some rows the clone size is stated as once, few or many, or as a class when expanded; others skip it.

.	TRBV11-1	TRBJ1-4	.	CASSLGAAATNEKLFF	TGTGCCAGCAGCTTAGGGGCCGCCGCGACTAATGAAAAACTGTTTTTT
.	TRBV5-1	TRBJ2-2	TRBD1	CASSLTGETGELFF	TGCGCCAGCAGCTTGACAGGGGAAACCGGGGAGCTGTTTTTT
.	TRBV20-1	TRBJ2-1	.	CSASRPAALFF	TGCAGTGCTAGTAGGCCGGCGGCTTTGTTCTTC
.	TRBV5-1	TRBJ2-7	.	CASSPGGTAAYEQYF	TGCGCCAGCAGCCCAGGCGGGACGGCAGCCTACGAGCAGTACTTC
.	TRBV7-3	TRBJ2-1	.	CASSLTRAGEQFF	TGTGCCAGCAGCTTAACGAGGGCCGGTGAGCAGTTCTTC
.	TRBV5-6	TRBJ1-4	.	CASSPGLNEKLFF	TGTGCCAGCAGCCCCGGTCTCAATGAAAAACTGTTTTTT
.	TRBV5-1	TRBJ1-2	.	CASSLAGTYYGYTF	TGCGCCAGCAGCTTGGCCGGGACTTACTATGGCTACACCTTC
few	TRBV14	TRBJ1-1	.	CASSQTLGSTEAFF	TGTGCCAGCAGCCAAACCTTGGGGAGCACTGAAGCTTTCTTT
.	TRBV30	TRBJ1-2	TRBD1	CAWRDDRAFGYTF	TGTGCCTGGAGGGATGACAGGGCCTTTGGCTACACCTTC
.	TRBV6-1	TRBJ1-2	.	CASSEQIVYGYTF	TGTGCCAGCAGCGAACAGATTGTCTATGGCTACACCTTC
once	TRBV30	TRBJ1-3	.	CAWSRLGRSGNTIYF	TGTGCCTGGAGTAGGTTGGGGAGATCTGGAAACACCATATATTTT
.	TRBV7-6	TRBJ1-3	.	CASSLSTGGNTIYF	TGTGCCAGCAGCTTATCAACAGGGGGAAACACCATATATTTT
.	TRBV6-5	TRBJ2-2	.	CASKHRNTGELFF	TGTGCCAGCAAGCACAGGAACACCGGGGAGCTGTTTTTT
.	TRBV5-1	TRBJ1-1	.	CASSLLGSLNTEAFF	TGCGCCAGCAGCTTGCTGGGCAGCTTGAACACTGAAGCTTTCTTT
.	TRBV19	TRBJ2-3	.	CASSIDWLGATQYF	TGTGCCAGTAGTATAGATTGGTTGGGGGCCACGCAGTATTTT
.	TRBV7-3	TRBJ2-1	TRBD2	CASSFSGGSYNEQFF	TGTGCCAGCAGCTTTAGCGGGGGCTCCTACAATGAGCAGTTCTTC
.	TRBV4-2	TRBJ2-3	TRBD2	CASSQSWAGGTDTQYF	TGTGCCAGCAGCCAGAGTTGGGCGGGGGGCACAGATACGCAGTATTTT
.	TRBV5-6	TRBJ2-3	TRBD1	CASSTRTGRSTDTQYF	TGTGCCAGCAGCACACGGACAGGGCGTAGCACAGATACGCAGTATTTT
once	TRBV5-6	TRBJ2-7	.	CASSAGWTNEQYF	TGTGCCAGCAGCGCAGGGTGGACCAACGAGCAGTACTTC
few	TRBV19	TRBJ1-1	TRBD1	CASSIGLLRRGPEAFF	TGTGCCAGTAGTATAGGCCTTCTTCGAAGGGGGCCTGAAGCTTTCTTT
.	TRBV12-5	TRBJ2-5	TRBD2	CASGLVPDGTSGGGETQYF	TGTGCTAGTGGTTTGGTACCAGACGGGACTAGCGGGGGGGGAGAGACCCAGTACTTC
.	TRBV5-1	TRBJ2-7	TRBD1	CASSLGGTGGFEQYF	TGCGCCAGCAGCTTGGGAGGGACAGGGGGCTTCGAGCAGTACTTC
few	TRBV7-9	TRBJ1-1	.	CASSPRRQAEAFF	TGTGCCAGCAGCCCACGTAGACAGGCTGAAGCTTTCTTT
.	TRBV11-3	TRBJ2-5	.	CASSLGTQETQYF	TGTGCCAGCAGCTTAGGGACACAAGAGACCCAGTACTTC
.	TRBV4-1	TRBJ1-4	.	CASSQPFTGYEKLFF	TGCGCCAGCAGCCAACCCTTCACAGGATATGAAAAACTGTTTTTT
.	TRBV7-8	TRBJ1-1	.	CASSWGTEAFF	TGTGCCAGCAGCTGGGGCACGGAAGCTTTCTTT
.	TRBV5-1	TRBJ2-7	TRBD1	CASSQGQGIYEQYF	TGCGCCAGCAGCCAGGGACAGGGAATATACGAGCAGTACTTC
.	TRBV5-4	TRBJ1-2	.	CASSFSDFQGYTF	TGTGCCAGCAGCTTTTCGGACTTTCAAGGCTACACCTTC
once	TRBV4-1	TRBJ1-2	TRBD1	CASSQDPGTGRYGYTF	TGCGCCAGCAGCCAAGATCCGGGGACAGGGCGCTATGGCTACACCTTC
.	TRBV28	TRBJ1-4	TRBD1	CASTVSPGGGNEKLFF	TGTGCCAGCACCGTATCCCCCGGAGGGGGCAATGAAAAACTGTTTTTT
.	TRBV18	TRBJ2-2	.	CASSQSEQSNTGELFF	TGTGCCAGCTCACAATCGGAACAGTCGAACACCGGGGAGCTGTTTTTT
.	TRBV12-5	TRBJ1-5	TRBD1	CASGLGSQGAQPQHF	TGTGCTAGTGGTTTGGGTTCACAGGGGGCTCAGCCCCAGCATTTT
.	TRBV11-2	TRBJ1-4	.	CASSWRQEEKLFF	TGTGCCAGCAGCTGGCGACAGGAGGAAAAACTGTTTTTT
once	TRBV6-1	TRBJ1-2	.	CASSGPQGSWNYGYTF	TGTGCCAGCAGTGGACCACAGGGCTCATGGAACTATGGCTACACCTTC
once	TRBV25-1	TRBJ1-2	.	CASSEHPQGLHGYTF	TGTGCCAGCAGTGAGCACCCTCAGGGTCTCCATGGCTACACCTTC
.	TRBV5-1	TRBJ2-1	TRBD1	CASSPPGTASYNEQFF	TGCGCCAGCAGCCCCCCCGGGACAGCCTCCTACAATGAGCAGTTCTTC
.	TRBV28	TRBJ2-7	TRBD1	CASSRTGATYEQYF	TGTGCCAGCAGTCGGACAGGGGCGACCTACGAGCAGTACTTC
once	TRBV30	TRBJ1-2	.	CAWSRQDGGYTF	TGTGCCTGGAGTCGACAGGACGGTGGCTACACCTTC
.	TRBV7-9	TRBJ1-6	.	CASSLEGNSPLHF	TGTGCCAGCAGCTTGGAGGGGAATTCACCCCTCCACTTT
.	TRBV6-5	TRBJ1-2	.	CASSSGGVGYTF	TGTGCCAGCAGCTCGGGAGGGGTTGGCTACACCTTC
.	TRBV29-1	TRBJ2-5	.	CSVNRGGETQYF	TGCAGCGTTAATAGGGGGGGGGAGACCCAGTACTTC
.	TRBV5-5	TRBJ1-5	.	CASSTRTGNQPQHF	TGTGCCAGCAGCACCCGGACTGGCAATCAGCCCCAGCATTTT
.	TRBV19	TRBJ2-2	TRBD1	CASSRQGQGNTGELFF	TGTGCCAGTAGTCGGCAGGGACAGGGGAACACCGGGGAGCTGTTTTTT
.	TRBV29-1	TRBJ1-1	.	CSVGAGWGMNTEAFF	TGCAGCGTTGGTGCGGGATGGGGAATGAACACTGAAGCTTTCTTT
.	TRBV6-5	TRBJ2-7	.	CASRGGDLTYEQYF	TGTGCCAGCAGAGGGGGGGACCTAACCTACGAGCAGTACTTC
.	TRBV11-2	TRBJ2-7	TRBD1	CASSSPRDRAYEQYF	TGTGCCAGCAGCTCGCCCCGGGACAGGGCCTACGAGCAGTACTTC
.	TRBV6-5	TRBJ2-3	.	CASSYRLSFDTQYF	TGTGCCAGCAGTTACCGTTTGTCCTTCGATACGCAGTATTTT
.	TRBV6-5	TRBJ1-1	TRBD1	CASGQGRDTEAFF	TGTGCCAGTGGACAGGGGAGGGACACTGAAGCTTTCTTT
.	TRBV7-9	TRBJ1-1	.	CASTERDNTEAFF	TGTGCCAGCACGGAACGGGATAACACTGAAGCTTTCTTT